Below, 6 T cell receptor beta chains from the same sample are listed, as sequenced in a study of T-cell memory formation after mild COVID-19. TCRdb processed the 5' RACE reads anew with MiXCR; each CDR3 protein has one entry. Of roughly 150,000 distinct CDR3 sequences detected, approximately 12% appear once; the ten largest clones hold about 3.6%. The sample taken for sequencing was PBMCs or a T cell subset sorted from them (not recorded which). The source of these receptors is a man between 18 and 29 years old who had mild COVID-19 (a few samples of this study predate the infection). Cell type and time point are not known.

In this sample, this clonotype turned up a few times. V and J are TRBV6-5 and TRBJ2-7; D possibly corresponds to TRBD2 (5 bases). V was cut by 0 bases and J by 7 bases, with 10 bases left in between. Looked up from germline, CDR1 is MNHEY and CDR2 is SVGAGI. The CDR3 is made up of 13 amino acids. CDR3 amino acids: CASSYSGVGEQYV. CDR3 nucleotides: TGTGCCAGCAGTTACTCCGGGGTGGGGGAGCAGTACGTC.

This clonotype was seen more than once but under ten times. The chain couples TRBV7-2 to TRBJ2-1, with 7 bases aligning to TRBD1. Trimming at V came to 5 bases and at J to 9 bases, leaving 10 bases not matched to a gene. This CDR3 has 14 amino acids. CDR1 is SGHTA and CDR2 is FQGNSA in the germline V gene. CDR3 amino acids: CASSRQTGMFEQFF. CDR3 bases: TGTGCCAGCAGCCGACAGACAGGGATGTTTGAGCAGTTCTTC.

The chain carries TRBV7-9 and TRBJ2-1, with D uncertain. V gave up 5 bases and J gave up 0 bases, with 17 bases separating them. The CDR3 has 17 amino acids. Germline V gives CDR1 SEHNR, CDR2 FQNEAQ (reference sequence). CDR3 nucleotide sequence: TGTGCCAGCAGCCCTCGGACGCGGATGGCCTCCTACAATGAGCAGTTCTTC. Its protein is CASSPRTRMASYNEQFF.

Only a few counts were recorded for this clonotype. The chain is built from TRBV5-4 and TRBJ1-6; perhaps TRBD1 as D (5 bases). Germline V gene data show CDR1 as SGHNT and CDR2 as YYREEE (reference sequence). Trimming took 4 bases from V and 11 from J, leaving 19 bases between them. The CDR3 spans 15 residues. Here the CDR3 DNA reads TGTGCCAGCAGCCCAGGGCAGGGAGCTAGTACACCCCTCCACTTT. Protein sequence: CASSPGQGASTPLHF.

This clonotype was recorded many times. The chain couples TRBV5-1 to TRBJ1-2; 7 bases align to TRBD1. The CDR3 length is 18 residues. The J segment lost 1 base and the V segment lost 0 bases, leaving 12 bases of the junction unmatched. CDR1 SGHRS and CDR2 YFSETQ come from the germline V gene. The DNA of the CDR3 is TGCGCCAGCAGCTTGGGGACTCCGACAGGGCTGTATAACTATGGCTACACCTTC. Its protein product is CASSLGTPTGLYNYGYTF.

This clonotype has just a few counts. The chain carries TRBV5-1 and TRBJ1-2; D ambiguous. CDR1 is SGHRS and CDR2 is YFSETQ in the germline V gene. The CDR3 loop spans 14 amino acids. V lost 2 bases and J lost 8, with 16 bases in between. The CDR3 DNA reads TGCGCCAGCAGCTTAACACCGGGAGCAAGAGGCTACACCTTC. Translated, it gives CASSLTPGARGYTF. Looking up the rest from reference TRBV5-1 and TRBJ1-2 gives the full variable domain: KAGVTQTPRYLIKTRGQQVTLSCSPISGHRSVSWYQQTPGQGLQFLFEYFSETQRNKGNFPGRFSGRQFSNSRSEMNVSTLELGDSALYLCASSLTPGARGYTFGSGTRLTVV.